This T cell receptor beta chain comes out of a study of high-grade serous ovarian cancer treatment subgroups. The repertoire was sequenced with immunoSEQ multiplex PCR; TCRdb's copy has only in-frame clones and lacks some. The profile shows some 5,100 clones, around 72% of them singletons. Tumor tissue was taken before any definitive surgery or chemotherapy was given. CDR3 length: 13 residues. V shed 3 bases and J shed 4 bases, with 12 bases lying between them. Germline CDR1 and CDR2: GTSNPN and SVGIG (reference sequence). The chain uses TRBV30 and TRBJ1-1; D call uncertain. This sequence originates from a human donor with high-grade serous ovarian cancer. The sequenced material came from tumor tissue. The CDR3 loop is CAWRRKAGTEAFF. CDR3 nucleotides: TGTGCCTGGAGGCGGAAGGCGGGCACTGAAGCTTTCTTT. The entire variable domain, with the rest obtained from reference TRBV30 and TRBJ1-1, is as follows: SQTIHQWPATLVQPVGSPLSLECTVEGTSNPNLYWYRQAAGRGLQLLFYSVGIGQISSEVPQNLSASRPQDRQFILSSKKLLLSDSGFYLCAWRRKAGTEAFFGQGTRLTVV.